These 17 T cell receptor beta chains were sequenced from one sample in a study of cytomegalovirus exposure and HLA in healthy donors (dated by TCRdb to 2017 to 2019). Library creation used the immunoSEQ multiplex PCR assay. For the multiplex PCR, a mixture combining 60 forward primers for TCR Vbeta segments and 13 reverse primers for TCR Jbeta segments was used. The table was pulled from immuneACCESS by TCRdb, which kept in-frame rearrangements only. Such tables lose some clones; where checked, under half of the loss comes from unresolved V genes, and the rest has no known cause. Counted in this sample were roughly 65,000 clones; 68% of them appeared once. The ten largest clonotypes hold about a sixth of the sample. Sequenced input: PBMCs. All receptors come from a man aged 35-49 years in good health and CMV-seropositive.

The chain recombines TRBV6-4 with TRBJ2-3; possibly TRBD1 for D (6 bases). Per germline, CDR1 MRHNA and CDR2 SNTAGT. This CDR3 has 15 amino acids. Trimming pared 6 bases from V and 0 bases from J, leaving 13 bases between. CDR3 coding DNA: TGTGCCAGCAGAGCCGGGACAACGAGCACAGATACGCAGTATTTT. Encoded protein: CASRAGTTSTDTQYF.

This chain connects TRBV2 to TRBJ2-6, with a tentative D call TRBD1 (6 bases). Germline loops: CDR1 SNHLY, CDR2 FYNNEI. Between the trimmed V and J ends, which lost 6 bases and 0 bases, there was a span of 15 bases. CDR3 length: 17 residues. Written as DNA, the CDR3 is TGTGCCAGCAGCCCAAAACAGGGCAGCTCTGGGGCCAACGTCCTGACTTTC. It is translated as CASSPKQGSSGANVLTF. The full variable domain, its missing parts supplied by reference TRBV2 and TRBJ2-6, is EPEVTQTPSHQVTQMGQEVILRCVPISNHLYFYWYRQILGQKVEFLVSFYNNEISEKSEIFDDQFSVERPDGSNFTLKIRSTKLEDSAMYFCASSPKQGSSGANVLTFGAGSRLTVL.

The V call is TRBV7-9, the J call TRBJ2-7, with D possibly matching TRBD1 (6 bases). Germline CDR1 reads SEHNR; CDR2 reads FQNEAQ (reference sequence). This CDR3 spans 12 amino acids. V shed 6 bases and J shed 6 bases, with 12 bases lying between them. CDR3 DNA: TGTGCCAGCAGTCCGCAGGGGACCGAGCAGTACTTC. Protein: CASSPQGTEQYF.

The J gene is TRBJ2-1, the V gene TRBV2; 8 nucleotides line up with TRBD1. The CDR3 spans 13 residues. Losses at the gene ends were 5 bases for V and 10 bases for J; bases not matched to a gene: 7. Per the germline V gene, CDR1 is SNHLY and CDR2 is FYNNEI. The CDR3 DNA reads as TGTGCCAGCAGTATGGACAGGGAAGGCGAGCAGTTCTTC. It translates to CASSMDREGEQFF.

On this clone: The junction differs from germline at one of its ends, possibly a read error. The J gene is TRBJ1-5, the V gene TRBV27; 7 positions agree with TRBD1. The CDR3 sequence is 13 residues long. The germline V gene has CDR1 MNHEY and CDR2 SMNVEV (reference sequence). CDR3 nucleotide sequence: TGTGCCAGCAGTTGGGACAGCAATCGGCCCCAGCATTTT. This codes for CASSWDSNRPQHF.

This chain uses TRBV7-2 with TRBJ2-7; a possible D gene is TRBD2 (6 bases). CDR3 length: 15 residues. CDR1 is SGHTA and CDR2 is FQGNSA in the germline V gene. Trimming took 1 base from V and 3 from J, leaving 13 bases between them. CDR3 region: CASSLEPFGSYEQYF. CDR3 nucleotides: TGTGCCAGCAGCTTAGAGCCATTCGGGAGCTACGAGCAGTACTTC.

This clone came up once. The V and J genes are TRBV11-2 and TRBJ1-1; no firm D call. Germline values: CDR1 SGHAT, CDR2 FQNNGV. CDR3 length: 13 amino acids. Between the trimmed V and J ends, which lost 1 base and 4 bases, there was a span of 7 bases. CDR3 sequence reads: CASSLVEGTEAFF. DNA for the CDR3: TGTGCCAGCAGCTTAGTAGAGGGCACTGAAGCTTTCTTT.

The chain uses TRBV9 and TRBJ1-1; D is ambiguous. V was clipped by 0 bases and J by 4 bases, with 13 bases between them. Germline V gives CDR1 SGDLS, CDR2 YYNGEE. The CDR3 runs 15 residues. The CDR3 nucleotides read TGTGCCAGCAGCGTAGGGACTATCCGGAGCACTGAAGCTTTCTTT. It codes for CASSVGTIRSTEAFF.

V and J are TRBV11-2 and TRBJ2-7, with 9 bases aligning to TRBD1. CDR3 length: 14 amino acids. V trimming: 4 bases; J trimming: 6 bases; junction bases outside the gene matches: 7. Germline V CDR1 and CDR2: SGHAT, FQNNGV. Here the CDR3 DNA reads TGTGCCAGCAGCTACCGGGACAGGGAGGGCGAGCAGTACTTC. Amino acids: CASSYRDREGEQYF.

The chain has TRBV7-2 and TRBJ1-2, with D perhaps TRBD1 (6 bases). The CDR3 runs 16 residues. Trimming took off 1 base at V and 2 bases at J, with 14 bases between the two ends. Looked up from germline, CDR1 is SGHTA and CDR2 is FQGNSA. CDR3 loop: CASSLVAGAGNYGYTF. The DNA of the CDR3 is TGTGCCAGCAGCTTAGTCGCGGGGGCGGGGAACTATGGCTACACCTTC. Full variable domain (outside the CDR3, taken from reference TRBV7-2 and TRBJ1-2): GAGVSQSPSNKVTEKGKDVELRCDPISGHTALYWYRQSLGQGLEFLIYFQGNSAPDKSGLPSDRFSAERTGGSVSTLTIQRTQQEDSAVYLCASSLVAGAGNYGYTFGSGTRLTVV.

A single count supports this clone. CDR3 sequence: CASSYQGGYNEQFF. The CDR3 region has the DNA TGTGCCAGCAGTTACCAGGGTGGTTACAATGAGCAGTTCTTC. J is TRBJ2-1 and V is TRBV6-5, with D perhaps matching TRBD1 (5 bases). The CDR3 is made up of 14 amino acids. V lost 2 bases and J 4 bases, leaving 9 bases between the germline ends. CDR1 is MNHEY, CDR2 SVGAGI, per germline.

The chain couples TRBV7-3 to TRBJ2-2, with TRBD2 identical over 9 bases. V was clipped by 5 bases and J by 2 bases; unmatched bases: 6. The CDR3 consists of 16 residues. The germline V gene has CDR1 SGHTA and CDR2 FQGTGA. The CDR3 DNA sequence: TGTGCCAGCAGCGCCGATAGCGGGAGAAACACCGGGGAGCTGTTTTTT. It specifies CASSADSGRNTGELFF.

J is TRBJ1-6 and V is TRBV7-2; 7 positions match TRBD1. With V trimmed by 1 base and J by 9 bases, 6 bases remained unmatched. This CDR3 comprises 15 residues. Germline V gives CDR1 SGHTA, CDR2 FQGNSA. The CDR3 DNA sequence: TGTGCCAGCAGCTTAGAGACAGGGCTCGGTTCACCCCTCCACTTT. Amino acids: CASSLETGLGSPLHF.

The chain is built from TRBV4-3 and TRBJ2-5, with 9 nucleotides matching TRBD1. Germline trimming cut 3 bases from V and 5 bases from J; bases unmatched to any gene: 4. The CDR3 runs 14 residues. The germline V gene has CDR1 LGHNA and CDR2 YSLEER. CDR3 coding DNA: TGCGCCAGCAGCCACCGGGACAGGGTGGAGACCCAGTACTTC. Residues: CASSHRDRVETQYF.

The chain uses TRBV6-5 and TRBJ2-7; TRBD2 is a possible D gene (6 bases). CDR3 length: 14 residues. Per the germline V gene, CDR1 is MNHEY and CDR2 is SVGAGI. V was shortened by 2 bases and J by 0 bases, with 8 bases between the two germline ends. The CDR3 loop reads CASSYAGLSYEQYF. In nucleotides, the CDR3 is TGTGCCAGCAGTTACGCGGGGCTCTCCTACGAGCAGTACTTC.

The chain carries TRBV11-2 and TRBJ2-5; a weak D match, TRBD2 (5 bases). In germline, CDR1 is SGHAT, CDR2 FQNNGV. Trimming shortened V by 2 bases and J by 1 base, and 11 bases separated the two germline ends. This CDR3 contains 15 residues. CDR3 in DNA: TGTGCCAGCAGCTTAAGATGGGGAGCCCAAGAGACCCAGTACTTC. Protein product: CASSLRWGAQETQYF.

This clone appeared a few times. This chain uses TRBV6-1 with TRBJ2-7; possible D gene TRBD2, 5 bases. With 3 bases removed from V and 4 bases from J, the gap between germline ends came to 7 bases. Germline assignment: CDR1 MNHNS and CDR2 SASEGT. The CDR3 loop spans 12 amino acids. The DNA for the CDR3 is TGTGCCAGCAGTGATGGAGGTTACGAGCAGTACTTC. Amino acids: CASSDGGYEQYF.